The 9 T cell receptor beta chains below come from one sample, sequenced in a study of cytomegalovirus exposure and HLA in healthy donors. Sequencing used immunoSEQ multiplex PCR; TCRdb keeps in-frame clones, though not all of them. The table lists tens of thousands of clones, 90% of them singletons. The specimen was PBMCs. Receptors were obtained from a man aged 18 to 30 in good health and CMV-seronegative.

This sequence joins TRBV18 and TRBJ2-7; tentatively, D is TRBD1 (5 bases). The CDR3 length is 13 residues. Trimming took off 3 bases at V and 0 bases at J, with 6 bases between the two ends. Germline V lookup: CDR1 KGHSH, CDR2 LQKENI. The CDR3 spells CASSPGHSYEQYF. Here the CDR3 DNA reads TGTGCCAGCTCACCGGGGCACTCCTACGAGCAGTACTTC.

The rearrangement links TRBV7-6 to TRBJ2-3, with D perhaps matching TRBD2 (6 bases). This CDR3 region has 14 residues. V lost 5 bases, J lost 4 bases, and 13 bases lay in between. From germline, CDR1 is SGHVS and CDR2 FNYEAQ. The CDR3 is CASSKFGGPDTQYF. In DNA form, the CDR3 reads TGTGCCAGCAGCAAATTCGGAGGGCCAGATACGCAGTATTTT.

This CDR3 reads CSVAGGYWYNEQFF. The CDR3 nucleotides are TGCAGCGTTGCGGGGGGCTATTGGTACAATGAGCAGTTCTTC. V usage is TRBV29-1 and J usage is TRBJ2-1; D is perhaps TRBD2 (7 bases). The CDR3 runs to 14 residues. The germline CDR1 and CDR2 sequences are SQVTM and ANQGSEA. V lost 4 bases and J 4 bases, leaving 14 bases between the germline ends.

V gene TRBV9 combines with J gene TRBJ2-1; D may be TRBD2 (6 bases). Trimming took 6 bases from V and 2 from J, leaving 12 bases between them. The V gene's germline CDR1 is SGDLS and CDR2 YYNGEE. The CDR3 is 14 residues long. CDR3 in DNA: TGTGCCAGCAAGCGGGCGTTTACCTACAATGAGCAGTTCTTC. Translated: CASKRAFTYNEQFF.

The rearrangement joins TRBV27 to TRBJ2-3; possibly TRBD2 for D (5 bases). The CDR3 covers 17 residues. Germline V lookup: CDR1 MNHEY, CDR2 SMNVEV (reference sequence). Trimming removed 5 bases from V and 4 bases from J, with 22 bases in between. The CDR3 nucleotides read TGTGCCAGCAGTGCAACCCCCAGGATGATCGGGGCAGATACGCAGTATTTT. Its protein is CASSATPRMIGADTQYF.

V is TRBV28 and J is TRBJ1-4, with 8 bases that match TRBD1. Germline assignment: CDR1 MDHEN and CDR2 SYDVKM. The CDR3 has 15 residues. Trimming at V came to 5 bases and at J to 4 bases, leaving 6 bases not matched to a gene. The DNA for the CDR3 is TGTGCCAGCAGTCCGTACAGGGGGAATAATGAAAAACTGTTTTTT. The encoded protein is CASSPYRGNNEKLFF. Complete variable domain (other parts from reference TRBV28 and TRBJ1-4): DVKVTQSSRYLVKRTGEKVFLECVQDMDHENMFWYRQDPGLGLRLIYFSYDVKMKEKGDIPEGYSVSREKKERFSLILESASTNQTSMYLCASSPYRGNNEKLFFGSGTQLSVL.

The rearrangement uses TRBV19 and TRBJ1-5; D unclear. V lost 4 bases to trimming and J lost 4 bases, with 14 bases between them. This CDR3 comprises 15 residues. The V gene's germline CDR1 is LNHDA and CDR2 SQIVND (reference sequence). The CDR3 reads CASSNHKELNQPQHF. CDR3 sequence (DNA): TGTGCCAGTAGTAACCACAAGGAGCTTAATCAGCCCCAGCATTTT.

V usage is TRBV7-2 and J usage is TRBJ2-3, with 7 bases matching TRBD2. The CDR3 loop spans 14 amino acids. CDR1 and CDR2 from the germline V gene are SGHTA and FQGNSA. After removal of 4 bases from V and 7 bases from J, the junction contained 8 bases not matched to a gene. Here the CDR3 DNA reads TGTGCCAGCAGCTCTGCGGGAGAGGCTTATACGCAGTATTTT. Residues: CASSSAGEAYTQYF.

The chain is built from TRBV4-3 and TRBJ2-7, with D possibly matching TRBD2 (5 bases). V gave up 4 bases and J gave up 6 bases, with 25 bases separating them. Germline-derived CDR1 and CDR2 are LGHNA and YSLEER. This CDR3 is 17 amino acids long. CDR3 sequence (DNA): TGCGCCAGCAGCCCAGGTTATAGTTCGGCCGGAGGCCGCGAGCAGTACTTC. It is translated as CASSPGYSSAGGREQYF.